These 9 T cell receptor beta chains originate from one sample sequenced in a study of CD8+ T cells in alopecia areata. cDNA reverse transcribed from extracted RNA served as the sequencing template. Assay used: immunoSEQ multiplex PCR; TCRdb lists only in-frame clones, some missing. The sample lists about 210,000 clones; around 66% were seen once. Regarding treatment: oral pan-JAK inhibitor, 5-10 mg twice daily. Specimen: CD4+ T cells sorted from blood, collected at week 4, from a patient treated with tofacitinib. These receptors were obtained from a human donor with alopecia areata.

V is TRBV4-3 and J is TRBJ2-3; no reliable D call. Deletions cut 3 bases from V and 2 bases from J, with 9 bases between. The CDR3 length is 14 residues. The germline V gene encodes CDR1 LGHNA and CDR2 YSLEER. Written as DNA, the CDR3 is TGCGCCAGCAGCCAGTTGCTAGACACAGATACGCAGTATTTT. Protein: CASSQLLDTDTQYF.

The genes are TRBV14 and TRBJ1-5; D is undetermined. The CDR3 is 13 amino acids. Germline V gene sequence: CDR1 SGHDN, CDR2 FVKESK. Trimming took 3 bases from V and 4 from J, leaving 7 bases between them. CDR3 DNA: TGTGCCAGCAGCCACGGCGGGAATCAGCCCCAGCATTTT. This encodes CASSHGGNQPQHF.

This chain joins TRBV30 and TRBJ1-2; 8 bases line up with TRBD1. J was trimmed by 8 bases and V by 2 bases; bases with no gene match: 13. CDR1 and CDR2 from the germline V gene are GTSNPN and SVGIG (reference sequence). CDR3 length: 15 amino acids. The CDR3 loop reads CAWSPTGTGIGGYTF. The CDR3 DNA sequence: TGTGCCTGGAGTCCTACGGGGACAGGAATCGGGGGCTACACCTTC.

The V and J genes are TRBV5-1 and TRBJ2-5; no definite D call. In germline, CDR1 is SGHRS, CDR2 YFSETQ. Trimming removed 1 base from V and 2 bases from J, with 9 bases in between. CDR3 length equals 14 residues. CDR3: CASSLQNTQETQYF. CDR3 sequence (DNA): TGCGCCAGCAGCTTGCAGAACACTCAAGAGACCCAGTACTTC. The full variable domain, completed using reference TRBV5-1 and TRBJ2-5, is KAGVTQTPRYLIKTRGQQVTLSCSPISGHRSVSWYQQTPGQGLQFLFEYFSETQRNKGNFPGRFSGRQFSNSRSEMNVSTLELGDSALYLCASSLQNTQETQYFGPGTRLLVL.

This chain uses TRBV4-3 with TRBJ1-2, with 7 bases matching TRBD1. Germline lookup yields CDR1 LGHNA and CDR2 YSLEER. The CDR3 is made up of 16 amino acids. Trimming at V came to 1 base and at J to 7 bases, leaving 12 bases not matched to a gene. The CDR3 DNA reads TGCGCCAGCAGCCAAGTCGGACTAGGGGGCGCGGCTGGCTACACCTTC. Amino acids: CASSQVGLGGAAGYTF.

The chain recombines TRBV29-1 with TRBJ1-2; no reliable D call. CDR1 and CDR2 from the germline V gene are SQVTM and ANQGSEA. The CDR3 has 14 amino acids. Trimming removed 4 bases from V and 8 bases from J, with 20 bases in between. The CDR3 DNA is TGCAGCGTTGGTGGTACCCTGGTGGGTGGAGGCTACACCTTC. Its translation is CSVGGTLVGGGYTF.

For the CDR3, the DNA is TGTGCCAGCAGGGGAGGGGGCTCCTACGAGCAGTACTTC. Residues: CASRGGGSYEQYF. This rearrangement joins TRBV25-1 to TRBJ2-7; possible D gene TRBD2, 7 bases. Germline CDR1 reads MGHDK; CDR2 reads SYGVNS. Trimming left V 6 bases short and J 0 bases short, with 9 bases between. CDR3 length: 13 residues.

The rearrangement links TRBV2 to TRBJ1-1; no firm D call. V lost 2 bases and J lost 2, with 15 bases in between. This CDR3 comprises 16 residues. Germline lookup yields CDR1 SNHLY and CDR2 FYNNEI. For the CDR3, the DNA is TGTGCCAGCAGTGAATCGAGGTTAGGAACAAACACTGAAGCTTTCTTT. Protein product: CASSESRLGTNTEAFF.

CDR3 loop: CASSAGMETQYF. In nucleotides, the CDR3 is TGCGCCAGCAGTGCAGGGATGGAGACCCAGTACTTC. This chain uses TRBV5-1 with TRBJ2-5; a weak D match, TRBD1 (5 bases). CDR1 and CDR2 (germline): SGHRS, YFSETQ. The germline V and J ends were trimmed by 5 bases and 5 bases, with 10 bases remaining between them. The CDR3 runs to 12 residues.